The rows below give T cell receptor beta chains drawn from one sample of a study of blood T cells in healthy people across ages. MiXCR was run by TCRdb on the 5' RACE reads, yielding one entry per CDR3 protein. This sample has approximately 880,000 distinct CDR3 sequences, with around 49% found just once. The specimen was blood. The origin of the receptors is a man between 25 and 39 years old in good health. CDR3s include the opening cysteine and the closing phenylalanine or tryptophan. The D gene is left open where the match is weak. The size of a clone is reported for some rows only, either as once, few or many, or as a class for expanded clones.

j_call | v_call | clone_size | d_call | cdr3_nt | cdr3_aa
TRBJ2-1 | TRBV29-1 | few | TRBD2 | TGCAGCGTTGAAGATCGATGGGGTAGCGGGGGTTCCTACAATGAGCAGTTCTTC | CSVEDRWGSGGSYNEQFF
TRBJ2-7 | TRBV20-1 | few | TRBD1 | TGCAGTGCTCTGTTGAGGACAGGGTATGGCGAGCAGTACTTC | CSALLRTGYGEQYF
TRBJ2-3 | TRBV6-6 | - | TRBD2 | TGTGCCAGCAGTCCCCCGGGGGGGGGATCAGATACGCAGTATTTT | CASSPPGGGSDTQYF
TRBJ2-1 | TRBV20-1 | - | - | TGCAGTGCTAGATTGGTGGCCACTTGGGGGTATGAGCAGTTCTTC | CSARLVATWGYEQFF
TRBJ2-7 | TRBV5-5 | - | TRBD1 | TGTGCCAGCAGTACCGGGACAGCCACCTACGAGCAGTACTTC | CASSTGTATYEQYF
TRBJ1-2 | TRBV28 | - | - | TGTGCCAGCAACCCTCGGGGGTACGGCTACACCTTC | CASNPRGYGYTF
TRBJ2-5 | TRBV7-3 | - | - | TGTGCCAGCAGCTTTGAGTGCCAAGAGACCCAGTACTTC | CASSFECQETQYF
TRBJ1-2 | TRBV20-1 | - | - | TGCAGTGCTAGTGGCGTCACTAACTATGGCTACACCTTC | CSASGVTNYGYTF
TRBJ2-3 | TRBV7-2 | - | - | TGTGCCAGCAGCTTAGGGTGGAGGGCCCGACGGAGCACAGATACGCAGTATTTT | CASSLGWRARRSTDTQYF
TRBJ1-6 | TRBV4-1 | - | - | TGCGCCGGCAGCCAAGATCGGGACGTCGGTAATTCACCCCTCCACTTT | CAGSQDRDVGNSPLHF
TRBJ1-2 | TRBV19 | - | - | TGTGCCAGTATTGAAGGTGCAGGGAACTATGGCTACACCTTC | CASIEGAGNYGYTF
TRBJ2-6 | TRBV14 | many | - | TGTGCCAGCAGCCCATGGGGAGAGGACTCAAGCTCTGGGGCCAACGTCCTGACTTTC | CASSPWGEDSSSGANVLTF
TRBJ1-2 | TRBV24-1 | - | - | TGTGCCACCAGTGATCGGACTAGACGGGGCTACACCTTC | CATSDRTRRGYTF
TRBJ1-1 | TRBV28 | - | - | TGTGCCAGCAGTGGCGGGACACTGAACACTGAAGCTTTCTTT | CASSGGTLNTEAFF
TRBJ2-6 | TRBV3-1 | many | - | TGTGCCAGCAGCCAAGATAGCGCAGCTGGGGCCAACGTCCTGACTTTC | CASSQDSAAGANVLTF
TRBJ1-1 | TRBV29-1 | - | - | TGCAGCGTTGGGGCAGGTGAAGCTTTCTTT | CSVGAGEAFF
TRBJ2-7 | TRBV4-1 | - | TRBD2 | TGCGCCAGCAGCCAAGACCCAGCGGGGGGGCTTGACGAGCAGTACTTC | CASSQDPAGGLDEQYF
TRBJ2-5 | TRBV12-3/TRBV12-4 | - | - | TGCCCCACGGCGGAGAATGAGCAGTACTTC | CPTAENEQYF
TRBJ2-5 | TRBV3-1 | - | TRBD1 | TGTGCCAGCTCGGGACAGGGGACAGAGACCCAGTACTTC | CASSGQGTETQYF
TRBJ2-5 | TRBV24-1 | - | TRBD2 | TGTGCCACCAGTGATCCCCTGAGAGCGGGGGGTGAAGAGACCCAGTACTTC | CATSDPLRAGGEETQYF
TRBJ2-1 | TRBV18 | few | - | TGTGCCAGCTCATCCTTTAATCCCCCTGGGGGGCCAGGGAATGAGCAGTTCTTC | CASSSFNPPGGPGNEQFF
TRBJ2-1 | TRBV9 | - | - | TGTGCCAGCAGCGCAGGACAGTCCTCCTACAATGAGCAGTTCTTC | CASSAGQSSYNEQFF
TRBJ2-3 | TRBV12-3/TRBV12-4 | - | - | TGTGCCAGCAGTTACCAGGGAAACGCAGATACGCAGTATTTT | CASSYQGNADTQYF
TRBJ1-4 | TRBV20-1 | few | TRBD1 | TGCAGTGCTGAAGGACAGGGAGGCGAAAAACTGTTTTTT | CSAEGQGGEKLFF
TRBJ2-5 | TRBV27 | once | - | TGTGCCAGCAGTTCACCTGAGGGGACCCAGTACTTC | CASSSPEGTQYF
TRBJ2-7 | TRBV5-5 | - | TRBD1 | TGTGCCAGCAGCTTCGGAACAGGGGGGACCTACGAGCAGTACTTC | CASSFGTGGTYEQYF
TRBJ2-3 | TRBV11-2 | - | TRBD2 | TGTGCCAGCAGCCGACTAGCGGGGGGGAAAACAGATACGCAGTATTTT | CASSRLAGGKTDTQYF
TRBJ2-5 | TRBV27 | - | - | TGTGCCAGCAGCGGATACATGAGGGAGACCCAGTACTTC | CASSGYMRETQYF
TRBJ2-5 | TRBV6-1 | few | TRBD1 | TGTGCCAGCAGTGACATGGGGACAGTAACACAAGAGACCCAGTACTTC | CASSDMGTVTQETQYF
TRBJ2-5 | TRBV10-3 | - | - | TGTGCCATCAGCCGGGACGGACTCAATGAGCAGTACTTC | CAISRDGLNEQYF
TRBJ1-5 | TRBV6-5 | - | TRBD1 | TGTGCCAGCAGTTTCAGGGGGCGCGGACAGCCCCAGCATTTT | CASSFRGRGQPQHF
TRBJ2-3 | TRBV11-2 | few | TRBD2 | TGTGCCAGCAGCTTACTAGGCGGGGGGGCCGCAGATACGCAGTATTTT | CASSLLGGGAADTQYF
TRBJ2-5 | TRBV5-1 | - | - | TGCGCCAGCAGCTTAGAAGGGGGGCCCCAAGAGACCCAGTACTTC | CASSLEGGPQETQYF
TRBJ2-5 | TRBV7-9 | - | - | TGTGCCAGCAGCTCCGGACAGTACCAAGAGACCCAGTACTTC | CASSSGQYQETQYF
TRBJ2-3 | TRBV4-2 | few | TRBD2 | TGTGCCAGCAGCCAAGAGCTAGCGGCAGAGGAGGATACGCAGTATTTT | CASSQELAAEEDTQYF
TRBJ1-2 | TRBV15 | - | - | TGTGCCACCAGCAGAGATCGGGGGGCAATGAGTGGCTACACCTTC | CATSRDRGAMSGYTF